The 9 T cell receptor beta chains below all came from one sample that was sequenced in a study of blood T cell repertoires in COVID-19. Assay: immunoSEQ multiplex PCR; the TCRdb copy retains only in-frame clones and omits some. Of over 250,000 clones detected, around 89% appear once; the ten largest clones hold 9.5% to 15%. Sequencing input: peripheral blood. Receptors were obtained from a woman aged 55 to 70 with acute or convalescent COVID-19.

The J gene is TRBJ1-1, the V gene TRBV12-3 or TRBV12-4, with D maybe TRBD1 (6 bases). V lost 8 bases to trimming and J lost 1 base, with 8 bases between them. This CDR3 has 12 amino acids. As DNA, the CDR3 is TGTGCCAGCCAGACAGGGAACACTGAAGCTTTCTTT. Its translation is CASQTGNTEAFF.

The CDR3: CASSYSRGGELFF. CDR3 bases: TGTGCCAGCAGTTACTCGAGAGGCGGGGAGCTGTTTTTT. The chain has TRBV6-2 or TRBV6-3 and TRBJ2-2; unclear D gene. The CDR3 spans 13 residues. The ends were cut back, 0 bases at V and 7 bases at J, with 6 bases in the middle. Germline assignment: CDR1 MNHEY and CDR2 SVGEGT.

CDR3 sequence (DNA): TGTGCCAGCACCCGGACAGGGACGAACACTGAAGCTTTCTTT. This sequence encodes CASTRTGTNTEAFF. The J gene is TRBJ1-1, the V gene TRBV28; TRBD1 matches 8 bases. The J segment lost 1 base and the V segment lost 7 bases, leaving 5 bases of the junction unmatched. CDR3 length equals 14 residues. Germline CDR1 is MDHEN and CDR2 is SYDVKM.

The chain joins TRBV24-1 to TRBJ2-3; perhaps TRBD2 as D (6 bases). This CDR3 has 15 residues. Trimming shortened V by 0 bases and J by 0 bases, and 6 bases separated the two germline ends. Germline V lookup: CDR1 KGHDR, CDR2 SFDVKD. The CDR3 here is CATSDLRGSTDTQYF. CDR3 nucleotides: TGTGCCACCAGTGATTTGCGGGGGAGCACAGATACGCAGTATTTT.

The rearrangement uses TRBV29-1 and TRBJ2-3; perhaps TRBD1 as D (6 bases). CDR1 and CDR2 from the germline V gene are SQVTM and ANQGSEA. The CDR3 contains 13 residues. V lost 4 bases to trimming and J lost 3 bases, with 11 bases between them. The CDR3 is CSVAGVGTDTQYF. The CDR3 nucleotides are TGCAGCGTTGCAGGGGTTGGGACAGATACGCAGTATTTT.

The chain recombines TRBV27 with TRBJ2-6; the match to TRBD1 covers 10 bases. The length of the CDR3 is 17 residues. Trimming removed 1 base from V and 3 bases from J; junction bases left unmatched: 3. CDR1 MNHEY and CDR2 SMNVEV come from the germline V gene (reference sequence). The CDR3 DNA reads as TGTGCCAGCAGTTTATGGGGACAGGGGAGTGGGGCCAACGTCCTGACTTTC. Protein sequence: CASSLWGQGSGANVLTF.

This chain uses TRBV5-5 with TRBJ2-2, with unresolved D. Between the trimmed V and J ends, which lost 7 bases and 0 bases, there was a span of 13 bases. Germline-derived CDR1 and CDR2 are SGHKS and YYEKEE (reference sequence). The CDR3 length is 15 residues. The CDR3, as DNA: TGTGCCAGCTCATCGACGGAGTCGAACACCGGGGAGCTGTTTTTT. This codes for CASSSTESNTGELFF.

The rearrangement joins TRBV5-6 to TRBJ2-1; 7 nucleotides line up with TRBD1. Trimming removed 4 bases from V and 3 bases from J; junction bases left unmatched: 7. Germline V gene lookup returns CDR1 SGHDT and CDR2 YYEEEE. The CDR3 is made up of 15 amino acids. CDR3 sequence (DNA): TGTGCCAGCAGCCGCAGGGGGTCTTTCTACAATGAGCAGTTCTTC. Translated, it gives CASSRRGSFYNEQFF.

This clone was detected only once. This chain uses TRBV6-6 with TRBJ1-3; 7 bases map to TRBD1. Germline CDR1 MNHNY, CDR2 SVGAGI (reference sequence). The ends lost 5 bases at V and 1 base at J; junction bases unmatched: 11. The CDR3 covers 17 residues. The CDR3 region is CASSPWTGTGSGNTIYF. The CDR3 bases are TGTGCCAGCAGTCCGTGGACAGGCACCGGATCTGGAAACACCATATATTTT.